This T cell receptor (beta chain) was documented in a study of blood T cells in healthy people across ages. With a J-beta primer mix and a sample-barcoded 5' primer, a second PCR ran roughly 7 to 11 cycles. TCRdb itself ran the 5' RACE reads through MiXCR, one entry per CDR3 protein. The sample contains 1.5 million to 2 million distinct CDR3 sequences, 39% of which appear only once. This CDR3 has 15 amino acids. The V end was cut by 6 bases, the J end by 6 bases, with 20 bases between. Material: blood. The genes are TRBV12-3 or TRBV12-4 and TRBJ1-2; possible D gene TRBD1, 5 bases. This TCR came from a human donor in good health. CDR3: CASRILGQHGNGYTF. Here the CDR3 DNA reads TGTGCCAGCAGGATCTTGGGGCAGCATGGGAATGGCTACACCTTC.